A single sample is the source of the 7 T cell receptor beta chains below, sequenced in a study of siplizumab effects on memory and regulatory T cells. Sequenced by immunoSEQ multiplex PCR; TCRdb stores in-frame clones only, minus some. The sample includes approximately 100,000 clones, around 94% seen only once; the top ten take under 0.7%. Sequenced material: Tregs sorted from blood. Receptors were obtained from a human donor in good health.

The chain employs TRBV28 and TRBJ2-7; 7 positions agree with TRBD1. CDR3 length: 16 amino acids. Trimming removed 8 bases from V and 1 base from J; junction bases left unmatched: 14. The germline V gene has CDR1 MDHEN and CDR2 SYDVKM. In DNA form, the CDR3 reads TGTGCCAGCGTGCCCTTTATGGGACAGAAATCCTACGAGCAGTACTTC. It specifies CASVPFMGQKSYEQYF.

The rearrangement uses TRBV6-5 and TRBJ1-2, with 7 bases matching TRBD1. After removal of 6 bases from V and 3 bases from J, the junction contained 7 bases not matched to a gene. The length of the CDR3 is 14 residues. Germline CDR1 MNHEY, CDR2 SVGAGI. CDR3 DNA: TGTGCCAGCAGATTAGGACAGGACTACTATGGCTACACCTTC. This encodes CASRLGQDYYGYTF.

The V gene is TRBV6-5, the J gene TRBJ2-1; D is unclear. Per the germline V gene, CDR1 is MNHEY and CDR2 is SVGAGI. The CDR3 is 13 residues long. V was shortened by 0 bases and J by 4 bases, with 4 bases between the two germline ends. Written as DNA, the CDR3 is TGTGCCAGCAGTTACTCCCGGTACAATGAGCAGTTCTTC. This sequence encodes CASSYSRYNEQFF.

V usage is TRBV7-6 and J usage is TRBJ2-1, with D perhaps matching TRBD2 (5 bases). Between the trimmed V and J ends, which lost 4 bases and 8 bases, there was a span of 6 bases. This CDR3 is built from 11 residues. Germline lookup yields CDR1 SGHVS and CDR2 FNYEAQ. CDR3 sequence (DNA): TGTGCCAGCAGCTCCGGGGATGAGCAGTTCTTC. The encoded protein is CASSSGDEQFF.

The V gene is TRBV28, the J gene TRBJ1-3; 12 bases align to TRBD1. CDR1 is MDHEN, CDR2 SYDVKM, per germline. The V segment lost 6 bases and the J segment 6 bases; nucleotides outside the gene matches: 18. The CDR3 is 19 amino acids. The CDR3 DNA follows: TGTGCCAGCAGACCGAACCTAGGGACAGGGGGCAAAAGAGAAAACACCATATATTTT. Amino acids: CASRPNLGTGGKRENTIYF.

This chain links TRBV21-1 with TRBJ1-1. TRBV21-1 has pseudogene status. This CDR3 has 14 amino acids. The CDR3 DNA follows: TGTGCCAGCAGCAAAGAGGGGAGGGACCCTGAAGCTTTCTTT. It specifies CASSKEGRDPEAFF.

The chain links TRBV11-2 to TRBJ1-2, with D possibly TRBD1 on 5 matching bases. The CDR3 runs to 18 residues. V lost 3 bases to trimming and J lost 4 bases, with 24 bases between them. In germline, CDR1 is SGHAT, CDR2 FQNNGV. CDR3 in DNA: TGTGCCAGCAGCTTGGAGATCCCACGTGGGGGGGTCTTCTATGGCTACACCTTC. Amino acids: CASSLEIPRGGVFYGYTF.